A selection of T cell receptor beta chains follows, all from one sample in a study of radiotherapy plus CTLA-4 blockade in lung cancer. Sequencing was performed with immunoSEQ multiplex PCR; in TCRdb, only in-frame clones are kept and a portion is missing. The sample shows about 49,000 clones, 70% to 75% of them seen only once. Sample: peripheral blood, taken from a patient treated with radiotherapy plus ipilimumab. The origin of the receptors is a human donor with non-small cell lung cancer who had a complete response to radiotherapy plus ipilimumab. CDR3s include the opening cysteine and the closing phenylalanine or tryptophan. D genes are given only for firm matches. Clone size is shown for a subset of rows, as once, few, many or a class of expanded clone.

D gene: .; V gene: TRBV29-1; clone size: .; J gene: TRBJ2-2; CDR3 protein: CSVQPTGTGELFF; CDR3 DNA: TGCAGCGTTCAGCCGACAGGCACCGGGGAGCTGTTTTTT
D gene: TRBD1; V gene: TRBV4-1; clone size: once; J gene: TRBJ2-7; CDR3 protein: CASSHGAGGSSYEQYF; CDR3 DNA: TGCGCCAGCAGCCACGGGGCAGGGGGAAGCTCCTACGAGCAGTACTTC
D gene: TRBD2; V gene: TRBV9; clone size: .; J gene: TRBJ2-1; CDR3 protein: CASSPGDGAGEQFF; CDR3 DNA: TGTGCCAGCAGCCCTGGGGACGGAGCGGGAGAGCAGTTCTTC
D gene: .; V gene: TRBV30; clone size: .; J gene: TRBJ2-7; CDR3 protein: CAWGGISYEQYF; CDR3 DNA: TGTGCCTGGGGAGGTATCTCCTACGAGCAGTACTTC
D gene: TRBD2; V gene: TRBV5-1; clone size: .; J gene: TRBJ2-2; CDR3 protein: CASSLVRAGGPDTGELFF; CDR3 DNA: TGCGCCAGCAGCTTGGTAAGAGCGGGAGGGCCCGACACCGGGGAGCTGTTTTTT
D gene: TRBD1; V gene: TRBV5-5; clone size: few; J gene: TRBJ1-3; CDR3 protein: CASSYGTGSGNTIYF; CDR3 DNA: TGTGCCAGCAGCTATGGGACAGGCTCTGGAAACACCATATATTTT
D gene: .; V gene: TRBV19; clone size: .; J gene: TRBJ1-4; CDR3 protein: CASSPQDRGVTNEKLFF; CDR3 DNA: TGTGCCAGTAGCCCTCAGGACAGAGGGGTAACTAATGAAAAACTGTTTTTT
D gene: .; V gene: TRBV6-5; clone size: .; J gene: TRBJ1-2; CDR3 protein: CASSYVSLGGYTF; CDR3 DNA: TGTGCCAGCAGTTACGTTTCTCTCGGGGGCTACACCTTC
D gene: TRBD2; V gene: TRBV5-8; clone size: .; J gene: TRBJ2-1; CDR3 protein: CASSFHGGRSMDEQFF; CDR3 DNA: TGTGCCAGCAGCTTCCACGGCGGGAGGTCGATGGATGAGCAGTTCTTC
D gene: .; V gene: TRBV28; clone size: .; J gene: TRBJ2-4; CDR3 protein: CASSWAGVAKNIQYF; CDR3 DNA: TGTGCCAGCAGTTGGGCCGGGGTAGCCAAAAACATTCAGTACTTC
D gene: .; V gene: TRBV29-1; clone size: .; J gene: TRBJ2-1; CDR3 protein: CSVVAAFNEQFF; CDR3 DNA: TGCAGCGTTGTAGCGGCATTCAATGAGCAGTTCTTC
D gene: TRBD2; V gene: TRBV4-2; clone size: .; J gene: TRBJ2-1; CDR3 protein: CASSQGRLAGGDLYNEQFF; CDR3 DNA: TGTGCCAGCAGCCAAGGTCGGCTAGCGGGAGGCGACCTGTACAATGAGCAGTTCTTC
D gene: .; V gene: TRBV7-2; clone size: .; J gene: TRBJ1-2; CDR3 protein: CASSLGGQANYGYTF; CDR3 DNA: TGTGCCAGCAGCTTAGGTGGTCAGGCTAACTATGGCTACACCTTC
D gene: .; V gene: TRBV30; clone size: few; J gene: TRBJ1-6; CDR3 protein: CAWEPGFYNSPLHF; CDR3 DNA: TGTGCCTGGGAACCGGGGTTCTATAATTCACCCCTCCACTTT
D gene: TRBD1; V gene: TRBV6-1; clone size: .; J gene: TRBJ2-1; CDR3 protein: CASSGTGYNEQFF; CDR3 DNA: TGTGCCAGCAGTGGGACAGGCTACAATGAGCAGTTCTTC
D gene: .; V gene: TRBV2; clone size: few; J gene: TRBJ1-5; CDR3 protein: CASSPNGIRQPQHF; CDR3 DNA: TGTGCCAGCAGTCCGAACGGGATACGTCAGCCCCAGCATTTT
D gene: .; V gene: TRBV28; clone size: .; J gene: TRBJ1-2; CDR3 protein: CASSWGQNYGYTF; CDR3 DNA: TGTGCCAGCAGTTGGGGACAAAACTATGGCTACACCTTC
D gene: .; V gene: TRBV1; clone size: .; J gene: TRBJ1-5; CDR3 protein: CTSSQAGDSENQPQHF; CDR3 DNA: TGCACCAGCAGCCAAGCTGGGGACAGTGAGAATCAGCCCCAGCATTTT
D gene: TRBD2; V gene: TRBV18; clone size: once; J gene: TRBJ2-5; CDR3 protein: CASSPGLAGQETQYF; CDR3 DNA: TGTGCCAGCTCACCGGGACTAGCGGGTCAAGAGACCCAGTACTTC
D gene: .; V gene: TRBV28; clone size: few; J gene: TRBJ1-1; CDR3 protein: CASSLSAPGNTEAFF; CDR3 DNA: TGTGCCAGCAGTTTATCGGCACCGGGAAACACTGAAGCTTTCTTT
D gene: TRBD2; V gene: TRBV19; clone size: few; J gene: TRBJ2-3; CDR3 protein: CASSMAGGITDTQYF; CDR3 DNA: TGTGCCAGTAGTATGGCGGGAGGAATCACAGATACGCAGTATTTT
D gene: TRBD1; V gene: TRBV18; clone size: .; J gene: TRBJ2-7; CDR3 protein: CASSLGQGVLYEQYF; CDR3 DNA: TGTGCCAGCTCACTCGGACAGGGAGTCCTCTACGAGCAGTACTTC
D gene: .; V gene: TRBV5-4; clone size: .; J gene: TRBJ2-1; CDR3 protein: CASSSSSAYNEQFF; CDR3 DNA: TGTGCCAGCAGCTCCTCCTCGGCCTACAATGAGCAGTTCTTC
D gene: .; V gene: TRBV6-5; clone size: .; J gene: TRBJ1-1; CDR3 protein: CASSTDVMNTEAFF; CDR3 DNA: TGTGCCAGCAGCACAGACGTCATGAACACTGAAGCTTTCTTT